A selection of T cell receptor beta chains follows, all from one sample in a study of blood T cells in healthy people across ages. Via MiXCR, TCRdb re-called the 5' RACE reads, giving one row per CDR3 protein. The data hold some 900,000 distinct CDR3 sequences, with 25% to 30% observed a single time. The specimen sequenced was blood. Source of these receptors: a woman aged 80 or over in good health. Each CDR3 is given with its conserved first and last residue. A D gene is named only where the DNA matches it firmly. Where a row states a size, it is once, few, many or the class of an expanded clone; other rows omit it.

clone size: .; J gene: TRBJ1-1; D gene: .; V gene: TRBV4-2; CDR3 protein: CASSQGAKANTEAFF; CDR3 DNA: TGTGCCAGCAGCCAAGGTGCTAAAGCGAACACTGAAGCTTTCTTT
clone size: many; J gene: TRBJ1-2; D gene: .; V gene: TRBV3-1; CDR3 protein: CASSQDAIGGYTF; CDR3 DNA: TGTGCCAGCAGCCAAGATGCAATAGGGGGCTACACCTTC
clone size: .; J gene: TRBJ2-3; D gene: .; V gene: TRBV6-5; CDR3 protein: CASSYRGSPTDTQYF; CDR3 DNA: TGTGCCAGCAGTTATCGGGGTAGTCCCACAGATACGCAGTATTTT
clone size: .; J gene: TRBJ2-7; D gene: .; V gene: TRBV20-1; CDR3 protein: CSAQTGKSYEQYF; CDR3 DNA: TGCAGTGCTCAGACAGGAAAATCCTACGAGCAGTACTTC
clone size: many; J gene: TRBJ2-5; D gene: TRBD1; V gene: TRBV7-2; CDR3 protein: CASSLDRGGETQYF; CDR3 DNA: TGTGCCAGCAGCTTGGACAGGGGCGGAGAGACCCAGTACTTC
clone size: .; J gene: TRBJ2-5; D gene: TRBD2; V gene: TRBV11-2; CDR3 protein: CASRLTAGPSNEQYF; CDR3 DNA: TGTGCCAGCAGACTAACAGCGGGGCCGTCCAATGAGCAGTACTTC
clone size: many; J gene: TRBJ2-5; D gene: TRBD2; V gene: TRBV6-5; CDR3 protein: CASRATEGLGGTQYF; CDR3 DNA: TGTGCCAGCAGGGCGACCGAGGGACTAGGCGGGACCCAGTACTTC
clone size: .; J gene: TRBJ2-7; D gene: .; V gene: TRBV20-1; CDR3 protein: CSARGLEGNYEQYF; CDR3 DNA: TGCAGTGCTAGAGGCCTCGAGGGGAACTACGAGCAGTACTTC
clone size: many; J gene: TRBJ2-3; D gene: TRBD2; V gene: TRBV20-1; CDR3 protein: CSASRRTSSTDTQYF; CDR3 DNA: TGCAGTGCTAGTAGAAGGACTAGTAGCACAGATACGCAGTATTTT
clone size: .; J gene: TRBJ1-4; D gene: TRBD1; V gene: TRBV14; CDR3 protein: CASSHTGTGYEKLFF; CDR3 DNA: TGTGCCAGCAGCCATACCGGGACAGGGTACGAAAAACTGTTTTTT
clone size: many; J gene: TRBJ2-6; D gene: .; V gene: TRBV4-2; CDR3 protein: CASSQDLTRGANVLTF; CDR3 DNA: TGTGCCAGCAGCCAAGATCTCACCCGTGGGGCCAACGTCCTGACTTTC
clone size: .; J gene: TRBJ2-7; D gene: .; V gene: TRBV7-7; CDR3 protein: CASSSGRVDEQYF; CDR3 DNA: TGTGCTAGCAGCAGCGGCAGGGTCGATGAGCAGTACTTC
clone size: many; J gene: TRBJ2-6; D gene: .; V gene: TRBV24-1; CDR3 protein: CATSPPGANVLTF; CDR3 DNA: TGTGCCACCAGTCCACCTGGGGCCAACGTCCTGACTTTC
clone size: few; J gene: TRBJ1-6; D gene: .; V gene: TRBV6-5; CDR3 protein: CASSYSKAFDSYNSPLHF; CDR3 DNA: TGTGCCAGCAGTTACTCGAAGGCATTCGACTCCTATAATTCACCCCTCCACTTT
clone size: many; J gene: TRBJ2-5; D gene: TRBD1; V gene: TRBV18; CDR3 protein: CASSPPGQLKETQYF; CDR3 DNA: TGTGCCAGCTCACCTCCGGGACAGCTAAAAGAGACCCAGTACTTC
clone size: many; J gene: TRBJ2-5; D gene: .; V gene: TRBV10-3; CDR3 protein: CAISGARGGSETQYF; CDR3 DNA: TGTGCCATCAGTGGGGCCAGGGGTGGTAGTGAGACCCAGTACTTC
clone size: many; J gene: TRBJ2-4; D gene: .; V gene: TRBV6-2/TRBV6-3; CDR3 protein: CASKDTREQYF; CDR3 DNA: TGTGCCAGCAAAGACACTAGGGAGCAGTACTTC
clone size: .; J gene: TRBJ1-1; D gene: TRBD1; V gene: TRBV18; CDR3 protein: CASSPRTGEAEAFF; CDR3 DNA: TGTGCCAGCTCACCCCGGACAGGGGAGGCTGAAGCTTTCTTT
clone size: many; J gene: TRBJ2-3; D gene: .; V gene: TRBV11-3; CDR3 protein: CASSLTWTDTQYF; CDR3 DNA: TGTGCCAGCAGCTTAACGTGGACAGATACGCAGTATTTT
clone size: .; J gene: TRBJ2-1; D gene: TRBD2; V gene: TRBV5-1; CDR3 protein: CASSWGGAYNEQFF; CDR3 DNA: TGCGCCAGCAGCTGGGGGGGGGCCTACAATGAGCAGTTCTTC
clone size: many; J gene: TRBJ2-5; D gene: TRBD1; V gene: TRBV6-1; CDR3 protein: CASSLSGQGRETQYF; CDR3 DNA: TGTGCCAGCAGCCTCTCGGGACAGGGGCGGGAGACCCAGTACTTC
clone size: few; J gene: TRBJ2-7; D gene: TRBD2; V gene: TRBV7-8; CDR3 protein: CASRPSGDEQYF; CDR3 DNA: TGTGCCAGCAGGCCTAGCGGGGACGAGCAGTACTTC
clone size: many; J gene: TRBJ1-2; D gene: TRBD1; V gene: TRBV7-2; CDR3 protein: CASSVIGTGFDGYTF; CDR3 DNA: TGTGCCAGCAGCGTAATCGGGACAGGGTTCGATGGCTACACCTTC
clone size: many; J gene: TRBJ2-3; D gene: TRBD1; V gene: TRBV20-1; CDR3 protein: CSVGQGVDTQYF; CDR3 DNA: TGCAGTGTTGGACAGGGGGTAGATACGCAGTATTTT
clone size: .; J gene: TRBJ2-1; D gene: TRBD2; V gene: TRBV20-1; CDR3 protein: CSAPGLAGVFSEQFF; CDR3 DNA: TGCAGTGCCCCCGGACTAGCGGGAGTTTTCAGTGAGCAGTTCTTC
clone size: many; J gene: TRBJ2-7; D gene: .; V gene: TRBV5-1; CDR3 protein: CASSLVSLYEQYF; CDR3 DNA: TGCGCCAGCAGCTTGGTGAGTCTCTACGAGCAGTACTTC
clone size: many; J gene: TRBJ2-2; D gene: TRBD1; V gene: TRBV29-1; CDR3 protein: CSGGQVTGELFF; CDR3 DNA: TGCAGCGGCGGACAGGTCACCGGGGAGCTGTTTTTT
clone size: .; J gene: TRBJ1-1; D gene: .; V gene: TRBV30; CDR3 protein: CAWRLSGVEAFF; CDR3 DNA: TGTGCCTGGAGGTTGTCAGGGGTTGAAGCTTTCTTT
clone size: .; J gene: TRBJ2-2; D gene: .; V gene: TRBV9; CDR3 protein: CASSGGPGHNTGELFF; CDR3 DNA: TGTGCCAGCAGCGGTGGTCCCGGGCACAACACCGGGGAGCTGTTTTTT
clone size: .; J gene: TRBJ2-4; D gene: .; V gene: TRBV10-2; CDR3 protein: CASSEFLSNLAKNIQYF; CDR3 DNA: TGCGCCAGCAGTGAATTCCTAAGCAACCTAGCCAAAAACATTCAGTACTTC
clone size: .; J gene: TRBJ2-7; D gene: .; V gene: TRBV9; CDR3 protein: CASSARLSYEQYF; CDR3 DNA: TGTGCCAGCAGCGCCCGACTTAGCTACGAGCAGTACTTC
clone size: once; J gene: TRBJ1-6; D gene: .; V gene: TRBV20-1; CDR3 protein: CSTSSQGLGPESMWSPPHF; CDR3 DNA: TGCAGTACTTCATCCCAGGGGTTGGGGCCAGAAAGCATGTGGTCACCCCCCCACTTT
clone size: many; J gene: TRBJ2-7; D gene: .; V gene: TRBV7-9; CDR3 protein: CASSLSRGEEQYF; CDR3 DNA: TGTGCCAGCAGCTTATCTCGGGGTGAGGAGCAGTACTTC
clone size: few; J gene: TRBJ1-5; D gene: .; V gene: TRBV5-1; CDR3 protein: CASSLEAGSQPQHF; CDR3 DNA: TGCGCCAGCAGCTTGGAGGCAGGTTCTCAGCCCCAGCATTTT